This section outlines one T cell receptor beta chain sequence together with its context. The antigen is undetermined. Germline lookup yields CDR1 SGHAT and CDR2 FQNNGV. Between the trimmed V and J ends, which lost 4 bases and 2 bases, there was a span of 15 bases. CDR3 size: 15 residues. The sample belongs to a study of T cells after yellow fever vaccination. Study information: SMART-Seq v4 Ultra Low Input prepared libraries from low-cell fractions.

5'RACE template switching produced TCR cDNA carrying a universal primer site and UMIs. Each CDR3 protein gets one entry after TCRdb re-called the 5' RACE reads with MiXCR. Of about 180,000 distinct CDR3 sequences in the sample, 5.5% to 7.5% were seen once. Broader study findings: Few clonotypes appeared in both CD4 and CD8 compartments. Subsequent to the booster, the majority of primary-vaccination clones reappeared (less than 97% CD4, about 90% CD8).

This specimen was CD4+ T cells sorted from PBMCs, taken on the day of the first yellow fever vaccination. The rearrangement joins TRBV11-2 to TRBJ2-7; D not resolved. The source of this sequence is a man aged 18 to 29 who received the YFV17D yellow fever vaccine. In DNA, the CDR3 is TGTGCCAGCAGCTCACTTTCTACCAGAGCCTACGAGCAGTACTTC. It translates to CASSSLSTRAYEQYF.